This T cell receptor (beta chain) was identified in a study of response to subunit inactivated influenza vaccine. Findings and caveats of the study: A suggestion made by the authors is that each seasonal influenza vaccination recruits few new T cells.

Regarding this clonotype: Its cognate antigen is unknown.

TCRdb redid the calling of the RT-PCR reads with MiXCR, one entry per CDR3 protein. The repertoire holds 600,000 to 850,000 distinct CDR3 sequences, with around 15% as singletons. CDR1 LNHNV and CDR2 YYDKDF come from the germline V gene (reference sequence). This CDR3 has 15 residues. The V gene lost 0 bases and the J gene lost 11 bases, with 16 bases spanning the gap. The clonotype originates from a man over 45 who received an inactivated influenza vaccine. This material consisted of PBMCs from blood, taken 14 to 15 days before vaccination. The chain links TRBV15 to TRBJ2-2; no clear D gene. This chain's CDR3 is CATSRDGRRSVELFF. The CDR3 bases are TGTGCCACCAGCAGAGACGGCAGGCGAAGCGTTGAGCTGTTTTTT.